This T cell receptor (beta chain) was sequenced for a study of cytomegalovirus exposure and HLA in healthy donors. About this clone: Its antigen remains unidentified.

Study results and caveats: The investigators catalogued 150 or so TCR beta chains as cytomegalovirus-associated. Confirmation was obtained in vitro that a few CMV-associated chains are specific for CMV antigens. Rare sequences made up most TCRs, while some public TCRs were found in many donors.

Produced via immunoSEQ multiplex PCR; TCRdb's table is partial and in-frame only. The sample has some 130,000 clones; approximately 87% are singletons. This clonotype was sampled from a man between 18 and 35 years old in good health and CMV-seronegative. Sequenced input: PBMCs.

CDR3 sequence (DNA): TGTGCCAGCAGGGCTGGGAGCCGTGGCTACACCTTC. Translating it yields CASRAGSRGYTF. The chain is built from TRBV2 and TRBJ1-2; D unclear. The CDR3 extends over 12 amino acids. Germline CDR1 SNHLY, CDR2 FYNNEI. Trimming stripped 6 bases from V and 7 bases from J, with 12 bases between.